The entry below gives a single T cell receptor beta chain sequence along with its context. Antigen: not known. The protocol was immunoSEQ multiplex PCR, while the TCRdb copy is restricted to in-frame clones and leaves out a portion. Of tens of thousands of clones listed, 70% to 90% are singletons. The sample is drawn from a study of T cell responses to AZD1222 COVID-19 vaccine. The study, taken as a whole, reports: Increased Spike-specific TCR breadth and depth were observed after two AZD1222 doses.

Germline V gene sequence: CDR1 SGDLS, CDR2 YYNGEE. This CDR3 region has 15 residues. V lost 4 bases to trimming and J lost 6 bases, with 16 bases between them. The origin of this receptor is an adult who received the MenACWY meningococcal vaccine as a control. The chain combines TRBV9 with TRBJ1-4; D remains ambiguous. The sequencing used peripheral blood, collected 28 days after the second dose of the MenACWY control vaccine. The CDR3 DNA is TGTGCCAGCAGCCTGGCTCCAAGGGCTGATGAAAAACTGTTTTTT. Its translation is CASSLAPRADEKLFF.